This TCR beta chain came from a study of T cell responses to AZD1222 COVID-19 vaccine (dated by TCRdb to the early 2020s). With regard to the full study: Because spike-specific TCR depth and breadth did not differ between the two schedules, AZD1222 recipients who got a second dose at roughly 4 weeks were pooled with those who got a second dose at roughly 12 weeks. TCR sequencing covered over 230 trial participants: 200 to 220 given two doses of AZD1222 and 26 given two doses of MenACWY control vaccine. Trial participants were enrolled by age into subgroups of 18-55, 56-69 and 70-plus years, and around 150, 28 and 57 TCR-sequenced participants, respectively, were included in these subgroups.

The CDR3 covers 16 residues, taking in both the cysteine and the phenylalanine. The only DNA kept is the CDR3, 48 bases in frame from the first base. Reading the germline V gene gives CDR1 SGHVS and CDR2 FNYEAQ. Cut back by 5 bases and 0 bases, the V and J ends lie 16 bases apart. Read against the paper, the sample's time point label means: baseline before first vaccination. Vaccinee samples came from UK trials COV001 and COV002, including a single-blind randomized controlled phase 2/3 trial of AZD1222 (ChAdOx1 nCoV-19) in healthy adults. Trial participant PBMC samples were collected at day 0 and day 28 after the second dose for TCRbeta chain sequencing. Study-level results and caveats: Nearly half of unique spike-specific TCRs reportedly recognized epitopes outside regions mutated in the B.1.351 and B.1.1.7 variants. After two AZD1222 doses, both the breadth and the depth of spike-specific TCRs were significantly higher than at day 0 and than in MenACWY recipients. In the small 56-69-year group, the increase in depth fell short of significance, most likely because of low power. CD4 TCRs associated with the vaccine covered the entire spike protein, and the dominant responses were in regions 160-218 and 743-854. Because no day 14 peak-response samples were available, the repertoires could be characterized only after the peak T cell response. Conclusions about previously exposed vaccinees were limited because only a handful of AZD1222 recipients were SARS-CoV-2 seropositive at baseline. Participants were mostly white British, with more females than males. The authors suggested clonal diversity may have been underestimated.

Concerning this clone itself: Its antigen remains undetermined. Base qualities were left out, and no much larger clone turns up one base away.

The CDR3 regions of human TCRbeta chains were analyzed by immunosequencing. The original pipeline was this. TCRs in the repertoires were matched against a reference library of SARS-CoV-2-specific TCRs that had been generated with the MIRA antigen-specificity platform. Breadth meant the fraction of unique TCRs that were SARS-CoV-2-associated, whereas depth meant the fraction of total T cells that were SARS-CoV-2-associated. Using the MIRA data, each spike-specific TCR was assigned both to the spike region to which the TCR was reactive and to a CD4 or CD8 class. Log10-transformed breadth and depth values were compared by one-way ANOVA with Sidak's multiple comparisons tests. As stored in TCRdb, this immuneACCESS dataset retains in-frame rearrangements with V and J assigned. A fraction of the clones does not appear; measured against another copy, unresolved V genes explain less than half of the discrepancy, and the remainder lacks a known reason. From that table come the V and J calls and clone size; the DNA was used to work out D and trimming. This sample lists 100,000 to 150,000 clones; just over 85% were detected once. The leading ten clones occupy approximately 20% of the sample.

This receptor was obtained from an adult in good health. The sequences come from peripheral blood, collected on day 0 of AZD1222 vaccination. The chain employs TRBV7-6 and TRBJ1-1; the D segment cannot be called with confidence. CDR3 sequence: CASSLRADSMNTEAFF. In nucleotide form, the sequence is TGTGCCAGCAGCCTAAGGGCTGACTCCATGAACACTGAAGCTTTCTTT.